The 9 T cell receptor beta chains given below trace back to one sample, sequenced in a study of control samples from healthy donors and cancer patients. TCRdb keeps only in-frame clones here, not all; method: immunoSEQ multiplex PCR. The sample includes over 85,000 clones, approximately 88% of them seen just once. The specimen was PBMCs. The source of these receptors is a woman aged 55-75 years with lung cancer.

This chain uses TRBV19 with TRBJ2-7, with TRBD1 as a possible D gene (5 bases). Germline CDR1 reads LNHDA; CDR2 reads SQIVND (reference sequence). CDR3 length equals 15 residues. V was clipped by 1 base and J by 3 bases, with 13 bases between them. CDR3 coding DNA: TGTGCCAGTAGTATAGGCCAGGGTAACAACTACGAGCAGTACTTC. Translating it yields CASSIGQGNNYEQYF.

This chain joins TRBV6-2 or TRBV6-3 and TRBJ1-1; D is possibly TRBD1 (6 bases). CDR3 length: 14 residues. The germline V and J ends were trimmed by 3 bases and 4 bases, with 12 bases remaining between them. Per germline, CDR1 MNHEY and CDR2 SVGEGT. CDR3 sequence: CASSYEGGGTEAFF. The CDR3 region has the DNA TGTGCCAGCAGTTATGAGGGGGGTGGCACTGAAGCTTTCTTT.

The chain carries TRBV5-3 and TRBJ1-4, with 7 bases fitting TRBD1. TRBV5-3 is labeled an ORF, and its function is uncertain. Trimming removed 4 bases from V and 4 bases from J; junction bases left unmatched: 7. This CDR3 has 15 residues. CDR3 DNA: TGTGCCAGAAGCACCACAGGGGCGGGTAATGAAAAACTGTTTTTT. This codes for CARSTTGAGNEKLFF.

The chain recombines TRBV6-5 with TRBJ1-3, with a tentative D call TRBD1 (6 bases). The V end was cut by 0 bases, the J end by 0 bases, with 9 bases between. Germline lookup yields CDR1 MNHEY and CDR2 SVGAGI. CDR3 length: 16 residues. CDR3 bases: TGTGCCAGCAGTTACTCAGGGGGATTCTCTGGAAACACCATATATTTT. Its protein is CASSYSGGFSGNTIYF.

The chain employs TRBV21-1 and TRBJ1-2. TRBV21-1 is flagged as a pseudogene. The length of the CDR3 is 13 residues. CDR3 residues: CASSKPAGYGYTF. Written as DNA, the CDR3 is TGTGCCAGCAGCAAGCCAGCGGGCTATGGCTACACCTTC.

By frequency in the sample, this clone is medium-sized. This chain links TRBV7-9 with TRBJ2-1, with TRBD2 as a possible D gene (6 bases). The CDR3 length is 17 residues. Germline V gene data show CDR1 as SEHNR and CDR2 as FQNEAQ (reference sequence). V was trimmed by 2 bases and J by 3 bases, leaving 17 bases between them. The CDR3 sequence: CASSLTVAGRHYNEQFF. CDR3 coding DNA: TGTGCCAGCAGCTTAACGGTGGCGGGGCGCCACTACAATGAGCAGTTCTTC.

The table lists this clone with a count of one. The DNA for the CDR3 is TGTGCCAGCAGTGAGGGGGATTGGACTTTCTTT. Translation: CASSEGDWTFF. V and J are TRBV27 and TRBJ1-1, with D tentatively TRBD1 (6 bases). V was pared by 5 bases and J by 12 bases, with 13 bases between. In germline, CDR1 is MNHEY, CDR2 SMNVEV (reference sequence). This CDR3 has 11 amino acids.

This sequence joins TRBV18 and TRBJ1-5, with a weak D call TRBD1 (5 bases). The ends were cut back, 2 bases at V and 3 bases at J, with 11 bases in the middle. The CDR3 sequence is 15 residues long. Germline V lookup: CDR1 KGHSH, CDR2 LQKENI. In DNA, the CDR3 is TGTGCCAGCTCACCAGGTGGGGGATTCAATCAGCCCCAGCATTTT. Translating it yields CASSPGGGFNQPQHF.

The chain employs TRBV7-8 and TRBJ2-3, with D uncertain. The germline V gene has CDR1 SGHVS and CDR2 FQNEAQ. V was pared by 4 bases and J by 1 base, with 12 bases between. The CDR3 has 15 amino acids. The CDR3 region has the DNA TGTGCCAGCAGCTCGGCTTGGGGTGGCACAGATACGCAGTATTTT. Amino acid sequence: CASSSAWGGTDTQYF.